The clone carrying this T cell receptor beta chain has more than one count but fewer than ten. As yet, its antigen is unknown. V gave up 2 bases and J gave up 4 bases; unmatched junction bases: 3. Germline V gives CDR1 MRHNA, CDR2 SNTAGT. There are 14 residues in the CDR3. Amplification of TCR beta used genomic DNA extracted from peripheral blood. This entry belongs to a study of T cell repertoires in aging, cancer and after chemotherapy. The overall study: Healthy donor repertoires were recorded over several months to years and showed clear clonal overlap.

A mixed TRB-A/B primer pool amplified rearranged TRB by multiplex touch-down PCR. TCRdb used MiXCR to reprocess the multiplex PCR reads, holding one entry per CDR3 protein. The data hold 10,000 to 12,000 distinct CDR3 sequences, with about 31% observed a single time. Study observations and caveats: In healthy donors, age-related TCR diversity loss mainly reflected lost richness.

The chain employs TRBV6-4 and TRBJ2-3; 7 bases fit TRBD2. This sequence originates from a human donor in good health. Input material: blood. The CDR3 bases are TGTGCCAGCAGTGACGCGGGAGCTTCAGATACGCAGTATTTT. It translates to CASSDAGASDTQYF.